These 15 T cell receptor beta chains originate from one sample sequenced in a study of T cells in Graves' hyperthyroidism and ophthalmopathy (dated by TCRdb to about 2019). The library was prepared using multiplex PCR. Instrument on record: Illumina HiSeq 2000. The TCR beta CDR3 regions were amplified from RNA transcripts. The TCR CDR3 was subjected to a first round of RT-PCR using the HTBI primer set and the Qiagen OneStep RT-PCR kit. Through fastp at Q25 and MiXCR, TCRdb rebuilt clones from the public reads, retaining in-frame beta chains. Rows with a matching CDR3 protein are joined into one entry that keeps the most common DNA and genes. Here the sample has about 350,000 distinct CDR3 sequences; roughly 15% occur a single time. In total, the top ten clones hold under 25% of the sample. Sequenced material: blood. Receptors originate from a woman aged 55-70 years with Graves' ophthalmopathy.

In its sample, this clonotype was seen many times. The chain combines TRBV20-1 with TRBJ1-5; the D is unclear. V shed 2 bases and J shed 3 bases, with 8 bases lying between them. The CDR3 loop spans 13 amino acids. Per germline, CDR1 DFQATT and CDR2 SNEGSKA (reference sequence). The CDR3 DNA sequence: TGCAGTGCTAGACCGCGACCCAATCAGCCCCAGCATTTT. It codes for CSARPRPNQPQHF.

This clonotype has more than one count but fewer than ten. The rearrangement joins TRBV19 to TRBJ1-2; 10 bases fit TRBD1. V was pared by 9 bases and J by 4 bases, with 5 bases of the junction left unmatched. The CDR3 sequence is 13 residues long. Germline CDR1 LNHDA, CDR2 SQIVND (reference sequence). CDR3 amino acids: CASRGQGIYGYTF. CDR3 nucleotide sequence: TGTGCCAGCCGGGGACAGGGGATCTATGGCTACACCTTC. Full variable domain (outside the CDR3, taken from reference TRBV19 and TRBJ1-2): DGGITQSPKYLFRKEGQNVTLSCEQNLNHDAMYWYRQDPGQGLRLIYYSQIVNDFQKGDIAEGYSVSREKKESFPLTVTSAQKNPTAFYLCASRGQGIYGYTFGSGTRLTVV.

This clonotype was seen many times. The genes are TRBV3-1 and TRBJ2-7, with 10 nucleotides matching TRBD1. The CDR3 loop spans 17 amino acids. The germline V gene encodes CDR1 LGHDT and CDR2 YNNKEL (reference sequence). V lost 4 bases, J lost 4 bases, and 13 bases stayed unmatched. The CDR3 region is CASSPQSFGTGVYEQYF. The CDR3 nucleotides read TGTGCCAGCAGCCCCCAATCCTTCGGGACAGGGGTGTACGAGCAGTACTTC.

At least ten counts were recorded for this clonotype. The CDR3 nucleotides read TGCGCCAGCCGCACTTCAGGGGACGAGCAGTACTTC. The encoded protein is CASRTSGDEQYF. The chain joins TRBV5-1 to TRBJ2-7, with TRBD1 as a possible D gene (6 bases). Trimming shortened V by 7 bases and J by 5 bases, and 13 bases separated the two germline ends. CDR3 size: 12 residues. Germline V gene lookup returns CDR1 SGHRS and CDR2 YFSETQ.

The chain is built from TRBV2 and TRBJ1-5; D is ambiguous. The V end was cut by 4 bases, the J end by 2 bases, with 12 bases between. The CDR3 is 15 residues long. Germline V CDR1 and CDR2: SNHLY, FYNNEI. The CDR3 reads CASSVFSRGNQPQHF. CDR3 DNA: TGTGCCAGCAGTGTTTTTTCGCGGGGCAATCAGCCCCAGCATTTT.

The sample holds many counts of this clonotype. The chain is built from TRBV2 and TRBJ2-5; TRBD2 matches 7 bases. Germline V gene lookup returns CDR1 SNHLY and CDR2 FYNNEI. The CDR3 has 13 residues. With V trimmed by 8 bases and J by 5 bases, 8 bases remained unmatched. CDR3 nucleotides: TGTGCCAGCGCGGGAGAGATCCGGGAGACCCAGTACTTC. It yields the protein CASAGEIRETQYF.

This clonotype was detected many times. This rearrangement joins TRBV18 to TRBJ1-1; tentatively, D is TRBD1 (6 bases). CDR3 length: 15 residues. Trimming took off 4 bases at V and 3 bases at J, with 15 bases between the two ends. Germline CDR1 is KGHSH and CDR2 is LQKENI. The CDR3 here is CASSLLGGADTEAFF. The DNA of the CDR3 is TGTGCCAGCTCACTACTAGGGGGAGCCGACACTGAAGCTTTCTTT. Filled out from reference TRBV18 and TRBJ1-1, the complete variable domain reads NAGVMQNPRHLVRRRGQEARLRCSPMKGHSHVYWYRQLPEEGLKFMVYLQKENIIDESGMPKERFSAEFPKEGPSILRIQQVVRGDSAAYFCASSLLGGADTEAFFGQGTRLTVV.

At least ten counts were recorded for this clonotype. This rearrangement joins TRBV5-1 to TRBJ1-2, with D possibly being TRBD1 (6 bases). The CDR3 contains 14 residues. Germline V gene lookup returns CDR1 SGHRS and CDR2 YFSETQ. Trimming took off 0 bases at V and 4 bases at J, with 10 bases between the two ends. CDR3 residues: CASSLGGTRYGYTF. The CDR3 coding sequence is TGCGCCAGCAGCTTGGGTGGGACACGCTATGGCTACACCTTC.

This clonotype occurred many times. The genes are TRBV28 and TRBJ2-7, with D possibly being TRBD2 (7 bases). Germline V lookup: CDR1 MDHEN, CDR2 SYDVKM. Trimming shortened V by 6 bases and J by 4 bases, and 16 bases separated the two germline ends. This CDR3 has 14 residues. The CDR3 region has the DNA TGTGCCAGCAGCCTCGGGGGGCGCATGTACGAGCAGTACTTC. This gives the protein CASSLGGRMYEQYF. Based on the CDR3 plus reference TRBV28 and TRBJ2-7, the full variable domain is DVKVTQSSRYLVKRTGEKVFLECVQDMDHENMFWYRQDPGLGLRLIYFSYDVKMKEKGDIPEGYSVSREKKERFSLILESASTNQTSMYLCASSLGGRMYEQYFGPGTRLTVT.

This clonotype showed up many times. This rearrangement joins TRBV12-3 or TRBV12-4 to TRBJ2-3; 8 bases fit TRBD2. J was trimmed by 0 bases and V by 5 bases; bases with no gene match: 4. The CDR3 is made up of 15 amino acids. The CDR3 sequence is CASSPTSVSTDTQYF. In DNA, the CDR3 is TGTGCCAGCAGTCCGACTAGCGTCAGCACAGATACGCAGTATTTT.

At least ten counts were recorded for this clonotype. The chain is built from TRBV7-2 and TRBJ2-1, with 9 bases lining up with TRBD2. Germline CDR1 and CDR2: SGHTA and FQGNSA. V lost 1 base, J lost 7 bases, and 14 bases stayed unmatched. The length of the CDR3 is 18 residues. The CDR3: CASSLDLAGGPLGNEQFF. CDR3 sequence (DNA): TGTGCCAGCAGCTTAGATTTGGCGGGAGGGCCACTTGGTAATGAGCAGTTCTTC.

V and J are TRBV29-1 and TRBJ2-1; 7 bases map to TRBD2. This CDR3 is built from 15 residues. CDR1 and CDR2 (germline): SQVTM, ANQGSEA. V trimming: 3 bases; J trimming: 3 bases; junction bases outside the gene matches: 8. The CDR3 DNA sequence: TGCAGCGTTGATGCTAGCGGACCTATCTACAATGAGCAGTTCTTC. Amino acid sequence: CSVDASGPIYNEQFF.

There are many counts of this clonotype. The CDR3 region is CAISDSGSGETQYF. The CDR3 region has the DNA TGTGCCATCAGTGACTCCGGGAGTGGAGAGACCCAGTACTTC. The chain joins TRBV10-3 to TRBJ2-5, with D perhaps TRBD2 (6 bases). The CDR3 sequence is 14 residues long. CDR1 and CDR2 (germline): ENHRY, SYGVKD. With 3 bases removed from V and 4 bases from J, the gap between germline ends came to 12 bases.

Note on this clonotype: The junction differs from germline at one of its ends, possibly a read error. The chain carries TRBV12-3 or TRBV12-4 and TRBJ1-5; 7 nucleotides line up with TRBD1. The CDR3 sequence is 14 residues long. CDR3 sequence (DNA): TGTGTCAGCAGTCCCGGGGAGGGGGCTCAGCCCCAGCATTTT. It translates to CVSSPGEGAQPQHF.

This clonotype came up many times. The chain's CDR3 is CASSALPPPSSEQFF. The CDR3 DNA reads as TGTGCCAGCAGCGCTCTTCCACCCCCTAGCAGCGAGCAGTTCTTC. This chain links TRBV3-1 with TRBJ2-1; TRBD2 is a possible D gene (5 bases). Germline loops: CDR1 LGHDT, CDR2 YNNKEL (reference sequence). This CDR3 has 15 amino acids. Trimming stripped 5 bases from V and 10 bases from J, with 21 bases between.